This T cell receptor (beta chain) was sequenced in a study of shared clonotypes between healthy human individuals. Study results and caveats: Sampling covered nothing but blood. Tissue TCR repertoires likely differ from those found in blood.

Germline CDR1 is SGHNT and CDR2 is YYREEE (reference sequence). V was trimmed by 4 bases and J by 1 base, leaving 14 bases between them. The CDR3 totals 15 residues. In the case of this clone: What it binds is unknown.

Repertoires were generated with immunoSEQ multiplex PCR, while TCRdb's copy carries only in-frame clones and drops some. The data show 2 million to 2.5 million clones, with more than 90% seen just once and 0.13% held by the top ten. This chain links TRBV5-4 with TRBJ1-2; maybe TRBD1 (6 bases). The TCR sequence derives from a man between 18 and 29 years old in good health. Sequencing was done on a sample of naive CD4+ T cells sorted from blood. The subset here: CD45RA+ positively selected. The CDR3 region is CASSRGAALNYGYTF. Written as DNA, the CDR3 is TGTGCCAGCAGCCGGGGGGCAGCCCTTAACTATGGCTACACCTTC. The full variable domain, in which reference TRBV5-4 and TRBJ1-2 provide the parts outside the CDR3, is ETGVTQSPTHLIKTRGQQVTLRCSSQSGHNTVSWYQQALGQGPQFIFQYYREEENGRGNFPPRFSGLQFPNYSSELNVNALELDDSALYLCASSRGAALNYGYTFGSGTRLTVV.